These T cell receptor beta chains were read from a single sample in a study of shared clonotypes between healthy human individuals. Only in-frame clones appear in the TCRdb table, and some are missing; sequencing was by immunoSEQ multiplex PCR. The sample lists 1.5 million to 2.5 million clones; about 95% were seen once. Sequencing used naive CD8+ T cells sorted from blood. These receptors originate from a man between 18 and 35 years old in good health. Both conserved end residues are part of each CDR3. The D gene is left open where the match is weak. Only some rows state a clone size, as once, few, many or a class for expanded clones.

v_call,d_call,clone_size,j_call,cdr3_aa,cdr3_nt
TRBV30,NA,NA,TRBJ1-3,CAWSLSSSNTIYF,TGTGCCTGGAGTCTTTCCAGCTCAAACACCATATATTTT
TRBV7-9,TRBD1,NA,TRBJ2-7,CASSLTPGQGAYEQYF,TGTGCCAGCAGCTTGACTCCGGGACAGGGGGCCTACGAGCAGTACTTC
TRBV7-9,NA,NA,TRBJ2-3,CASSPERTDTQYF,TGTGCCAGCAGCCCCGAGCGGACAGATACGCAGTATTTT
TRBV2,NA,NA,TRBJ2-7,CASSDNFGESSYEQYF,TGTGCCAGCAGTGATAATTTTGGGGAAAGCTCCTACGAGCAGTACTTC
TRBV9,NA,NA,TRBJ2-2,CASSVSGVGELFF,TGTGCCAGCAGCGTAAGCGGAGTCGGGGAGCTGTTTTTT
TRBV7-9,TRBD1,NA,TRBJ2-1,CASLPDPGQDPNEQFF,TGTGCCAGCTTACCCGACCCGGGACAGGACCCGAATGAGCAGTTCTTC
TRBV13,NA,NA,TRBJ1-2,CASSLRESKGVANYGYTF,TGTGCCAGCAGCTTAAGGGAGTCAAAGGGGGTAGCTAACTATGGCTACACCTTC
TRBV19,NA,NA,TRBJ1-6,CASSILGRYNSPLHF,TGTGCCAGTAGTATTCTCGGCAGGTATAATTCACCCCTCCACTTT
TRBV9,NA,once,TRBJ1-2,CASSATGDGTNYGYTF,TGTGCCAGCAGCGCGACCGGGGACGGAACTAACTATGGCTACACCTTC
TRBV4-1,NA,NA,TRBJ2-3,CASSQAGPTDTQYF,TGCGCCAGCAGCCAAGCGGGGCCCACAGATACGCAGTATTTT
TRBV5-1,TRBD1,NA,TRBJ2-1,CASSLGPGQGSYNEQFF,TGCGCCAGCAGCTTGGGTCCGGGACAGGGTTCCTACAATGAGCAGTTCTTC
TRBV28,NA,once,TRBJ2-2,CASFPHSTGELFF,TGTGCCAGCTTCCCGCATAGCACCGGGGAGCTGTTTTTT
TRBV5-6,TRBD2,once,TRBJ2-3,CASSSRGGARDTQYF,TGTGCCAGCAGCTCCCGGGGAGGGGCTCGGGATACGCAGTATTTT
TRBV2,TRBD2,NA,TRBJ2-2,CASSPTSGVFNRELFF,TGTGCCAGCAGTCCAACCAGCGGGGTGTTTAACCGGGAGCTGTTTTTT
TRBV9,TRBD2,NA,TRBJ2-3,CASSGPLAGAADTQYF,TGTGCCAGCAGCGGCCCCCTAGCGGGAGCTGCAGATACGCAGTATTTT
TRBV7-8,NA,NA,TRBJ1-2,CASSSMGGIDYGYTF,TGTGCCAGCAGCTCCATGGGGGGGATTGACTATGGCTACACCTTC
TRBV6-6,NA,once,TRBJ2-7,CASSYRGYEQYF,TGTGCCAGCAGTTACCGTGGGTACGAGCAGTACTTC
TRBV4-3,NA,NA,TRBJ2-2,CASSQGVMGYTGELFF,TGCGCCAGCAGCCAGGGGGTGATGGGGTACACCGGGGAGCTGTTTTTT
TRBV6-1,NA,NA,TRBJ1-4,CASSGEKLFF,TGTGCCAGCAGCGGTGAAAAACTGTTTTTT
TRBV28,NA,NA,TRBJ2-7,CASGTGGATYEQYF,TGTGCCAGCGGCACAGGCGGAGCTACCTACGAGCAGTACTTC
TRBV7-9,NA,NA,TRBJ2-5,CASSLGTPNQETQYF,TGTGCCAGCAGCTTGGGGACACCAAATCAAGAGACCCAGTACTTC
TRBV4-1,TRBD1,NA,TRBJ2-7,CASSHGQGYEQYF,TGCGCCAGCAGCCACGGACAGGGCTACGAGCAGTACTTC
TRBV21-1,NA,NA,TRBJ2-2,CASSEKEVAGGLNGELFF,TGTGCCAGCAGCGAAAAGGAGGTAGCGGGGGGTTTAAACGGGGAGCTGTTTTTT
TRBV5-6,TRBD1,NA,TRBJ1-6,CASSVDRVYNSPLHF,TGTGCCAGCAGCGTGGACAGGGTCTATAATTCACCCCTCCACTTT
TRBV23-1,NA,NA,TRBJ1-5,CASSQFRDDNQPQHF,TGCGCCAGCAGTCAATTCCGGGACGACAATCAGCCCCAGCATTTT
TRBV10-3,NA,NA,TRBJ2-7,CATEREGSYEQYF,TGTGCCACAGAACGAGAGGGGAGCTACGAGCAGTACTTC
TRBV7-9,NA,NA,TRBJ1-2,CASATSTALTDNYGYTF,TGTGCCAGCGCGACATCTACAGCCCTGACGGACAACTATGGCTACACCTTC
TRBV10-3,TRBD1,NA,TRBJ2-7,CAISEAPGQPSYEQYF,TGTGCCATCAGTGAGGCGCCGGGACAGCCCTCCTACGAGCAGTACTTC
TRBV9,NA,NA,TRBJ1-1,CASSVAGLDTEAFF,TGTGCCAGCAGCGTAGCAGGGTTGGACACTGAAGCTTTCTTT
TRBV5-4,TRBD1,NA,TRBJ2-7,CASSLYGTGTEQYF,TGTGCCAGCAGCTTGTACGGGACAGGTACTGAGCAGTACTTC
TRBV7-9,TRBD2,NA,TRBJ2-3,CASSFPAGTKDDTQYF,TGTGCCAGCAGCTTCCCGGCGGGGACTAAGGATGATACGCAGTATTTT
TRBV15,NA,NA,TRBJ1-4,CATSQITANEKLFF,TGTGCCACCTCACAAATAACTGCTAATGAAAAACTGTTTTTT
TRBV27,TRBD1,NA,TRBJ1-5,CASKTGGTNQPQHF,TGTGCCAGCAAAACAGGGGGTACCAATCAGCCCCAGCATTTT
TRBV5-1,TRBD1,NA,TRBJ2-7,CARPGAGTGAKRSSYEQYF,TGCGCCAGACCCGGCGCCGGGACAGGGGCGAAAAGGAGCTCCTACGAGCAGTACTTC
TRBV6-5,TRBD2,NA,TRBJ2-1,CASSYSRTSGINEQFF,TGTGCCAGCAGTTACTCGCGGACTAGCGGGATCAATGAGCAGTTCTTC
TRBV6-5,NA,NA,TRBJ1-1,CASSNGGYTEAFF,TGTGCCAGCAGTAACGGCGGTTACACTGAAGCTTTCTTT
TRBV13,TRBD1,NA,TRBJ2-7,CASSNSGYRGLYEQYF,TGTGCCAGCAGCAATAGTGGATACAGGGGGCTATACGAGCAGTACTTC
TRBV28,TRBD2,NA,TRBJ2-1,CASRGPRGDPDNEQFF,TGTGCCAGCAGAGGACCCCGGGGGGACCCAGACAATGAGCAGTTCTTC
TRBV7-6,NA,NA,TRBJ1-5,CARFFDSLNQPQHF,TGTGCCAGATTTTTTGACAGCTTAAATCAGCCCCAGCATTTT
TRBV27,TRBD2,NA,TRBJ2-1,CASSLGGERNEQFF,TGTGCCAGCAGTTTAGGGGGGGAGAGGAATGAGCAGTTCTTC
TRBV4-2,NA,NA,TRBJ2-3,CASSPSSAGDTQYF,TGTGCCAGCAGCCCTTCTTCAGCAGGGGATACGCAGTATTTT
TRBV5-1,NA,NA,TRBJ2-2,CASSFEVQSGELFF,TGCGCCAGCAGCTTTGAGGTACAGAGCGGGGAGCTGTTTTTT
TRBV9,NA,NA,TRBJ2-3,CASQEGTDTQYF,TGTGCCAGTCAAGAGGGTACAGATACGCAGTATTTT